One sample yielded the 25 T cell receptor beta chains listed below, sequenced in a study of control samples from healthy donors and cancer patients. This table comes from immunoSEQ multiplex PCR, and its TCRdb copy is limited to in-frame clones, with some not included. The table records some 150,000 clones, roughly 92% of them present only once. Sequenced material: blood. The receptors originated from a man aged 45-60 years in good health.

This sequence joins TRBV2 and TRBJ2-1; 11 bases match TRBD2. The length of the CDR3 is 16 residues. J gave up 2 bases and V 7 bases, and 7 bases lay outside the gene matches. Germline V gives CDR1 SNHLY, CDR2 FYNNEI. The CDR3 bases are TGTGCCAGCAAAATAGGACTAGCGGGTACCTACAATGAGCAGTTCTTC. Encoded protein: CASKIGLAGTYNEQFF. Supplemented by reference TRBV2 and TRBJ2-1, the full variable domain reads EPEVTQTPSHQVTQMGQEVILRCVPISNHLYFYWYRQILGQKVEFLVSFYNNEISEKSEIFDDQFSVERPDGSNFTLKIRSTKLEDSAMYFCASKIGLAGTYNEQFFGPGTRLTVL.

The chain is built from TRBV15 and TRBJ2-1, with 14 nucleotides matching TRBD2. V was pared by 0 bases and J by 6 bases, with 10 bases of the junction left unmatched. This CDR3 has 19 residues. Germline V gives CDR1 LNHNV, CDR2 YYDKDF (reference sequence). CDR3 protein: CATSRDSGTSGSRVNEQFF. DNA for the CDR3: TGTGCCACCAGCAGAGACTCCGGGACTAGCGGGAGTCGAGTCAATGAGCAGTTCTTC.

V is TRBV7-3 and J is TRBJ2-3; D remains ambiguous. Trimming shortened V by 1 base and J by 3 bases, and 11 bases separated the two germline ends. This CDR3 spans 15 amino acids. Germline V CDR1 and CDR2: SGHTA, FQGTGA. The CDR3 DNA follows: TGTGCCAGCAGCTTAAGCCCAGGTGCAACAGATACGCAGTATTTT. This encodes CASSLSPGATDTQYF. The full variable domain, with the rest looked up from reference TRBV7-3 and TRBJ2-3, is GAGVSQTPSNKVTEKGKYVELRCDPISGHTALYWYRQSLGQGPEFLIYFQGTGAADDSGLPNDRFFAVRPEGSVSTLKIQRTERGDSAVYLCASSLSPGATDTQYFGPGTRLTVL.

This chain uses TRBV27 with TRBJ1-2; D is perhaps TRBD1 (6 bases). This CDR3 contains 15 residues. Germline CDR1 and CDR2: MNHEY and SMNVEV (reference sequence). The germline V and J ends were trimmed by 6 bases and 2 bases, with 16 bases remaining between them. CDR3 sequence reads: CASSLNGQTNYGYTF. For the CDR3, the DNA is TGTGCCAGCAGCTTAAACGGACAGACAAACTATGGCTACACCTTC.

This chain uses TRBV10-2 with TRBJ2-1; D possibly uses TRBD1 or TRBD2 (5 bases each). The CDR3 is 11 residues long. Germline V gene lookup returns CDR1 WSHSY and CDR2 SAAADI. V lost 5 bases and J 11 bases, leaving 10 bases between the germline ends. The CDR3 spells CASSPGQKQFF. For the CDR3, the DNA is TGCGCCAGCAGTCCGGGGCAGAAGCAGTTCTTC.

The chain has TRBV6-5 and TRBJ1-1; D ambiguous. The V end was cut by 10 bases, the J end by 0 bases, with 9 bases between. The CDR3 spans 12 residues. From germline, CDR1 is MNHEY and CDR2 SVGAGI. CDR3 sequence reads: CATRWMNTEAFF. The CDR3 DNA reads TGTGCCACCCGATGGATGAACACTGAAGCTTTCTTT.

CDR3: CASRTDYYGYTF. The CDR3 coding sequence is TGTGCCAGCAGGACTGACTACTATGGCTACACCTTC. The chain couples TRBV28 to TRBJ1-2, with D unclear. The CDR3 is made up of 12 amino acids. CDR1 and CDR2 from the germline V gene are MDHEN and SYDVKM. Trimming pared 6 bases from V and 3 bases from J, leaving 8 bases between.

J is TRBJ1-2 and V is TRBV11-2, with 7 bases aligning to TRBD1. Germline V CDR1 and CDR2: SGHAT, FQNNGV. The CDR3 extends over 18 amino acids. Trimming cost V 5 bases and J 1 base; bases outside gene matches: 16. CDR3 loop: CASSPTRTTGVDNYGYTF. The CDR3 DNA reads TGTGCCAGCAGCCCAACCAGGACAACAGGGGTGGATAACTATGGCTACACCTTC.

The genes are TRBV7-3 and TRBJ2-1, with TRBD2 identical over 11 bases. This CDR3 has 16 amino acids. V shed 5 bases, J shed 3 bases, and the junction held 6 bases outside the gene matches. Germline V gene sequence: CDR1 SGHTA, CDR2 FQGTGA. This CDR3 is CASSRTSGRGYNEQFF. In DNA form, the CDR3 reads TGTGCCAGCAGCAGAACTAGCGGGAGAGGCTACAATGAGCAGTTCTTC.

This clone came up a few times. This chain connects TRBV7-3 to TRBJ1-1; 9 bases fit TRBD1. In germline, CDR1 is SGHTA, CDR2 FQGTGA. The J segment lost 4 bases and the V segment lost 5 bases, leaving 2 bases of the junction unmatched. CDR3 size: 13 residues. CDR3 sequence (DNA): TGTGCCAGCAGCGAGACAGGGGGCACTGAAGCTTTCTTT. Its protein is CASSETGGTEAFF.

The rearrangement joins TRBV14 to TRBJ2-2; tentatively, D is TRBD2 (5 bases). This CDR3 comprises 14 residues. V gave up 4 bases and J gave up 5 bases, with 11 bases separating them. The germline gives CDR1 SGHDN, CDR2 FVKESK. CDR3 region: CASSRRRETGELFF. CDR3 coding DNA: TGTGCCAGCAGCCGAAGAAGGGAGACCGGGGAGCTGTTTTTT.

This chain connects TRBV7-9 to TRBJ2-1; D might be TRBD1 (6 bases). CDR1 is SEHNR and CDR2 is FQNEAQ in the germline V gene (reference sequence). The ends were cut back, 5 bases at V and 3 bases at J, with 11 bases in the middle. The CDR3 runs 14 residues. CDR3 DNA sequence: TGTGCCAGCAGCGCCCGGGACAACTACAATGAGCAGTTCTTC. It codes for CASSARDNYNEQFF.

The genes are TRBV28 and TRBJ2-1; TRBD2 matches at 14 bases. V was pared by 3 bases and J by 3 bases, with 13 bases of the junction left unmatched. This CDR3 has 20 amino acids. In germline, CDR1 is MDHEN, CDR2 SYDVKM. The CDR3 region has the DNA TGTGCCAGCAGTTTTGTAAGTGGTGGGACTAGCGGGAGATTCTACAATGAGCAGTTCTTC. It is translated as CASSFVSGGTSGRFYNEQFF.

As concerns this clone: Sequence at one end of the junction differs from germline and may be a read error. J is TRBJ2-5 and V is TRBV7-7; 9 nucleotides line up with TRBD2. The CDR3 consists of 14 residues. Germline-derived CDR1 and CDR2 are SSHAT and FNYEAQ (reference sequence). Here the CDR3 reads CASSLAGAQETQYF. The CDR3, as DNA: TGTGCTAGCAGCTTAGCGGGGGCTCAAGAGACCCAGTACTTC.

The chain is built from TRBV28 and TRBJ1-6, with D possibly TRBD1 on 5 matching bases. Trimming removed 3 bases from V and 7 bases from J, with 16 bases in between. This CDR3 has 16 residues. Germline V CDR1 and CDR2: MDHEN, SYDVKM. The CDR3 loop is CASSFRVPVRNSPLHF. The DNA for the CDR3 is TGTGCCAGCAGTTTCAGGGTGCCGGTGAGGAATTCACCCCTCCACTTT.

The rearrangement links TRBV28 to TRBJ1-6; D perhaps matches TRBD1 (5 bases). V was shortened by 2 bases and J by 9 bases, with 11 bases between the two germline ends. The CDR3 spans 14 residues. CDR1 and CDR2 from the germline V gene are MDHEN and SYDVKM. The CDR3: CASSLTQGGSPLHF. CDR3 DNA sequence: TGTGCCAGCAGTTTAACGCAGGGCGGTTCACCCCTCCACTTT.

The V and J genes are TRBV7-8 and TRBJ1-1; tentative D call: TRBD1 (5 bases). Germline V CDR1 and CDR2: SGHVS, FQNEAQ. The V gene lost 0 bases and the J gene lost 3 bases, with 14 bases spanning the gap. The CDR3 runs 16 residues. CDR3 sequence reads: CASSLAAGKWYTEAFF. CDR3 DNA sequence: TGTGCCAGCAGCTTAGCCGCAGGGAAGTGGTACACTGAAGCTTTCTTT.

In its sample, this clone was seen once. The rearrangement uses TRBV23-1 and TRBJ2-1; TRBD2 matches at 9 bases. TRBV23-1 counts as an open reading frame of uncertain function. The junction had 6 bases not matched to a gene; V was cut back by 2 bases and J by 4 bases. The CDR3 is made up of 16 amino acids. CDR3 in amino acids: CASSQATSGQYNEQFF. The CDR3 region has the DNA TGCGCCAGCAGTCAAGCTACTAGCGGGCAATACAATGAGCAGTTCTTC.

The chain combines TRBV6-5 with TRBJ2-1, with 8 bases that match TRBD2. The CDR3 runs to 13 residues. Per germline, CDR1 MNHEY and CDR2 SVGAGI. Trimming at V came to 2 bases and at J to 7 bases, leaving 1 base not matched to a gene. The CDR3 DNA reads TGTGCCAGCAGTTACCCTAGCGGGAATGAGCAGTTCTTC. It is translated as CASSYPSGNEQFF.

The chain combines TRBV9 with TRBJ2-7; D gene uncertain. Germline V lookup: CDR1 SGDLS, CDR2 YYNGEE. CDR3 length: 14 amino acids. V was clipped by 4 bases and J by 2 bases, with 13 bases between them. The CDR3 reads CASSPRPGPYEQYF. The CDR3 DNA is TGTGCCAGCAGCCCCCGGCCAGGTCCCTACGAGCAGTACTTC.

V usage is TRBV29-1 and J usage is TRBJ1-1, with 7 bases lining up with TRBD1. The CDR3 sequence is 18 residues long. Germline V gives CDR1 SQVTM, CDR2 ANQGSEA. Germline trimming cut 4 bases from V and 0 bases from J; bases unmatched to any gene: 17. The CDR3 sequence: CSVVSSRQGVVMNTEAFF. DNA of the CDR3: TGCAGCGTTGTAAGTTCGAGGCAGGGGGTCGTCATGAACACTGAAGCTTTCTTT.

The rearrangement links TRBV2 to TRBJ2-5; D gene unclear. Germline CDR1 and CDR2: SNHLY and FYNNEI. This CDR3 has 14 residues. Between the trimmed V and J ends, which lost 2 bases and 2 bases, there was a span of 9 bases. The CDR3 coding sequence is TGTGCCAGCAGTGAAAGGCAAGATCAAGAGACCCAGTACTTC. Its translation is CASSERQDQETQYF. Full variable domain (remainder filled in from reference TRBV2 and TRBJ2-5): EPEVTQTPSHQVTQMGQEVILRCVPISNHLYFYWYRQILGQKVEFLVSFYNNEISEKSEIFDDQFSVERPDGSNFTLKIRSTKLEDSAMYFCASSERQDQETQYFGPGTRLLVL.

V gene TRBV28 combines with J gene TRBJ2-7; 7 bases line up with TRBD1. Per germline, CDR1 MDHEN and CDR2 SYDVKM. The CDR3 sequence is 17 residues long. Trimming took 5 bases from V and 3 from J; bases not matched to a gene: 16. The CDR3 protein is CASSPAGSGTANYEQYF. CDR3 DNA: TGTGCCAGCAGTCCTGCCGGCTCGGGGACAGCTAACTACGAGCAGTACTTC. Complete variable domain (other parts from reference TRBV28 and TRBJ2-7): DVKVTQSSRYLVKRTGEKVFLECVQDMDHENMFWYRQDPGLGLRLIYFSYDVKMKEKGDIPEGYSVSREKKERFSLILESASTNQTSMYLCASSPAGSGTANYEQYFGPGTRLTVT.

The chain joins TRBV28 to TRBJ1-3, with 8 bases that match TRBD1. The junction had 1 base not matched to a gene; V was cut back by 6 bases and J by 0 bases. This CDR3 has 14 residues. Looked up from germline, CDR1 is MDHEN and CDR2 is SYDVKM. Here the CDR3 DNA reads TGTGCCAGCAGAGGGACAGGCTCTGGAAACACCATATATTTT. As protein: CASRGTGSGNTIYF.

CDR3 nucleotides: TGTGCCAGCAGTGCGCAACAGGCTAACTCTGGAAACACCATATATTTT. It is translated as CASSAQQANSGNTIYF. The chain has TRBV2 and TRBJ1-3; D is perhaps TRBD1 (5 bases). The germline V gene has CDR1 SNHLY and CDR2 FYNNEI. The germline V and J ends were trimmed by 4 bases and 0 bases, with 13 bases remaining between them. This CDR3 is 16 amino acids long.